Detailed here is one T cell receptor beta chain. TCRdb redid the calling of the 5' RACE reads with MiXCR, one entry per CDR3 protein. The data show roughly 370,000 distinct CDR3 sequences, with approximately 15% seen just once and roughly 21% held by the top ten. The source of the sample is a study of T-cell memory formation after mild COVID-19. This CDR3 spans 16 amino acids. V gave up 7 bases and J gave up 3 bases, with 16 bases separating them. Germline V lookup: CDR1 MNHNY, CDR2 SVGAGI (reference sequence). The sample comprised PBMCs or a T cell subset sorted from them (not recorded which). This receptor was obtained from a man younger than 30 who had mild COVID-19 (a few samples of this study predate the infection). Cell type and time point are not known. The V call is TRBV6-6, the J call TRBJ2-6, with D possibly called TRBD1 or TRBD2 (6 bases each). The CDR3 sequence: CASTSSGAGGANVLTF. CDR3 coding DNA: TGTGCCAGCACCTCTTCGGGGGCCGGTGGGGCCAACGTCCTGACTTTC.